Following are 29 T cell receptor beta chains from one sample sequenced in a study of identical twins. TCRdb itself ran the 5' RACE reads through MiXCR, one entry per CDR3 protein. Among about 530,000 distinct CDR3 sequences listed, about 22% were seen once. The same sample was also used in a study of yellow fever vaccine responses in identical twins.

Specimen: CD4+ T cells sorted from blood. All receptors come from a woman under 30 in good health.

The chain combines TRBV20-1 with TRBJ1-2; a weak D match, TRBD1 (6 bases). The CDR3 is made up of 13 amino acids. V was trimmed by 2 bases and J by 7 bases, leaving 14 bases between them. Germline CDR1 reads DFQATT; CDR2 reads SNEGSKA (reference sequence). The CDR3 spells CSARLPSGVGYTF. DNA of the CDR3: TGCAGTGCTAGACTGCCCTCAGGGGTTGGCTACACCTTC.

V gene TRBV20-1 combines with J gene TRBJ2-2; no clear D gene. The CDR3 sequence is 16 residues long. Germline CDR1 and CDR2: DFQATT and SNEGSKA (reference sequence). V gave up 2 bases and J gave up 6 bases, with 19 bases separating them. The CDR3 spells CSARTKETNLPGELFF. The CDR3 bases are TGCAGTGCTAGAACAAAGGAAACCAATCTACCCGGGGAGCTGTTTTTT.

The chain links TRBV12-3 or TRBV12-4 to TRBJ2-2; a weak D match, TRBD2 (5 bases). V lost 7 bases, J lost 0 bases, and 15 bases lay in between. This CDR3 is 16 amino acids long. Written as DNA, the CDR3 is TGTGCCAGCAAATTGGGTGGGAGATCGAACACCGGGGAGCTGTTTTTT. Its translation is CASKLGGRSNTGELFF.

This clonotype was detected only once. This chain connects TRBV5-4 to TRBJ2-4, with D perhaps matching TRBD1 (6 bases). The CDR3 length is 11 residues. From germline, CDR1 is SGHNT and CDR2 YYREEE (reference sequence). V was cut by 1 base and J by 14 bases, with 10 bases left in between. CDR3: CASSLTAGEYF. CDR3 DNA sequence: TGTGCCAGCAGCTTGACGGCAGGGGAGTACTTC.

This clonotype was seen ten or more times. This CDR3 is CASSFDRGGDSNQPQHF. The CDR3 DNA sequence: TGTGCCAGCAGTTTTGACAGGGGAGGGGATAGCAATCAGCCCCAGCATTTT. The rearrangement links TRBV12-3 or TRBV12-4 to TRBJ1-5; 8 bases line up with TRBD1. This CDR3 is 17 amino acids long. V was clipped by 3 bases and J by 0 bases; unmatched bases: 7.

This clonotype was observed a handful of times. V and J are TRBV2 and TRBJ2-1; 10 nucleotides match TRBD2. The CDR3 extends over 16 amino acids. CDR1 is SNHLY, CDR2 FYNNEI, per germline. The J segment lost 8 bases and the V segment lost 3 bases, leaving 10 bases of the junction unmatched. CDR3 bases: TGTGCCAGCAGTGAGAAAGGACTAGCGGCTGGATATGAGCAGTTCTTC. Translating it yields CASSEKGLAAGYEQFF.

The table lists this clonotype with a few counts. CDR3 sequence (DNA): TGTGCCAGCAGGTCAAACGGGGTGTCCGGGGAGCTGTTTTTT. This translates into CASRSNGVSGELFF. The chain employs TRBV12-3 or TRBV12-4 and TRBJ2-2; D is possibly TRBD2 (5 bases). With 6 bases removed from V and 6 bases from J, the gap between germline ends came to 14 bases. CDR3 length equals 14 residues.

Notes on this clonotype: A read error is possible here, since a much larger clone lies one base away. This chain links TRBV12-3 or TRBV12-4 with TRBJ2-6; D is possibly TRBD1 (5 bases). This CDR3 region has 15 residues. V lost 2 bases to trimming and J lost 8 bases, with 13 bases between them. For the CDR3, the DNA is TGTGCCAGCAGTTTATATGGGGCCGGGTCCAACGTCCTGACTTTC. Protein: CASSLYGAGSNVLTF.

This clonotype was picked up one time. The gene calls are TRBV11-1 and TRBJ1-1; TRBD1 might be the D (5 bases). The V end was cut by 4 bases, the J end by 6 bases, with 6 bases between. The germline V gene has CDR1 SGHAT and CDR2 FQDESV (reference sequence). The CDR3 spans 11 residues. In DNA, the CDR3 is TGTGCCAGCAGCTCGGGGGCTGAAGCTTTCTTT. Translated, it gives CASSSGAEAFF. Drawing the rest from reference TRBV11-1 and TRBJ1-1, the complete variable domain is EAEVAQSPRYKITEKSQAVAFWCDPISGHATLYWYRQILGQGPELLVQFQDESVVDDSQLPKDRFSAERLKGVDSTLKIQPAELGDSAMYLCASSSGAEAFFGQGTRLTVV.

This clonotype was seen a handful of times. The gene calls are TRBV19 and TRBJ2-1, with D possibly being TRBD2 (5 bases). Per germline, CDR1 LNHDA and CDR2 SQIVND (reference sequence). V was clipped by 3 bases and J by 9 bases, with 12 bases between them. The length of the CDR3 is 13 residues. The CDR3 DNA reads as TGTGCCAGTAGTATTGGGAGTGGGAGTGAGCAGTTCTTC. It is translated as CASSIGSGSEQFF.

This clonotype was recorded a few times. V usage is TRBV3-1 and J usage is TRBJ2-2; tentatively, D is TRBD1 or TRBD2 (5 bases each). With 1 base removed from V and 5 bases from J, the gap between germline ends came to 11 bases. The CDR3 has 15 amino acids. Germline values: CDR1 LGHDT, CDR2 YNNKEL (reference sequence). CDR3 protein: CASSQGGSRTGELFF. The CDR3 region has the DNA TGTGCCAGCAGCCAAGGGGGGTCCCGGACCGGGGAGCTGTTTTTT.

This clonotype was seen a handful of times. The chain links TRBV3-1 to TRBJ2-3; D might be TRBD1 (6 bases). Trimming took off 0 bases at V and 4 bases at J, with 14 bases between the two ends. Germline CDR1 and CDR2: LGHDT and YNNKEL (reference sequence). The CDR3 sequence is 16 residues long. The CDR3 region has the DNA TGTGCCAGCAGCCAAGATGTGTCACAGGGCCCAGATACGCAGTATTTT. It translates to CASSQDVSQGPDTQYF.

The V call is TRBV2, the J call TRBJ2-5; 10 bases match TRBD2. The CDR3 consists of 15 residues. Germline loops: CDR1 SNHLY, CDR2 FYNNEI. The junction had 5 bases not matched to a gene; V was cut back by 6 bases and J by 1 base. The CDR3 DNA reads TGTGCCAGCAGCGAATGGACTAGCGGCCAAGAGACCCAGTACTTC. Its translation: CASSEWTSGQETQYF.

The chain has TRBV18 and TRBJ2-7; no clear D. The V end was cut by 6 bases, the J end by 2 bases, with 8 bases between. Germline V gene sequence: CDR1 KGHSH, CDR2 LQKENI. The length of the CDR3 is 12 residues. CDR3 in amino acids: CASSKSTYEQYF. The CDR3 DNA sequence: TGTGCCAGCTCTAAATCGACCTACGAGCAGTACTTC.

This clonotype was counted between two and nine times. The chain couples TRBV9 to TRBJ2-2; TRBD2 might be the D (5 bases). Trimming removed 2 bases at V and 5 bases at J, with 13 bases between. The CDR3 contains 15 residues. Germline CDR1 SGDLS, CDR2 YYNGEE. The CDR3 loop is CASSVPGLGTGELFF. CDR3 nucleotides: TGTGCCAGCAGCGTGCCGGGATTGGGGACCGGGGAGCTGTTTTTT.

The chain carries TRBV11-2 and TRBJ2-1, with 11 bases that match TRBD2. Per germline, CDR1 SGHAT and CDR2 FQNNGV. J gave up 9 bases and V 5 bases, and 15 bases lay outside the gene matches. This CDR3 comprises 17 residues. CDR3 loop: CASSIQRRSGGGSEQFF. The CDR3 nucleotides read TGTGCCAGCAGCATACAAAGACGTAGCGGGGGGGGTAGTGAGCAGTTCTTC.

In this sample, this clonotype turned up a few times. The chain joins TRBV15 to TRBJ2-7, with a possible D match to TRBD1 (6 bases). Germline V gene lookup returns CDR1 LNHNV and CDR2 YYDKDF (reference sequence). Trimming pared 1 base from V and 2 bases from J, leaving 15 bases between. The CDR3 length is 16 residues. CDR3 in DNA: TGTGCCACCAGCAGAGGGTGGACAGCCTCGACCTACGAGCAGTACTTC. It encodes CATSRGWTASTYEQYF.

V and J are TRBV2 and TRBJ2-7; D unclear. Germline CDR1 and CDR2: SNHLY and FYNNEI. V was trimmed by 3 bases and J by 0 bases, leaving 6 bases between them. The CDR3 consists of 13 residues. Here the CDR3 DNA reads TGTGCCAGCAGTGACAGCAGCTCCTACGAGCAGTACTTC. Translating it yields CASSDSSSYEQYF. Filled out from reference TRBV2 and TRBJ2-7, the complete variable domain reads EPEVTQTPSHQVTQMGQEVILRCVPISNHLYFYWYRQILGQKVEFLVSFYNNEISEKSEIFDDQFSVERPDGSNFTLKIRSTKLEDSAMYFCASSDSSSYEQYFGPGTRLTVT.

CDR3 nucleotide sequence: TGCAGTGCTAGGCGTGGACTAGCGGGAGACAATGAGCAGTTCTTC. As protein: CSARRGLAGDNEQFF. The chain couples TRBV20-1 to TRBJ2-1, with 13 bases fitting TRBD2. Germline CDR1 is DFQATT and CDR2 is SNEGSKA (reference sequence). CDR3 size: 15 residues. Trimming at V came to 3 bases and at J to 5 bases, leaving 4 bases not matched to a gene.

This chain joins TRBV20-1 and TRBJ2-1; D perhaps matches TRBD1 (5 bases). Trimming pared 7 bases from V and 5 bases from J, leaving 15 bases between. The CDR3 has 13 amino acids. Per germline, CDR1 DFQATT and CDR2 SNEGSKA (reference sequence). CDR3 in DNA: TGCAGTGGCGATACAGGTTATAACAATGAGCAGTTCTTC. This translates into CSGDTGYNNEQFF.

The genes are TRBV12-3 or TRBV12-4 and TRBJ2-2; TRBD2 matches 16 bases. This CDR3 is 17 amino acids long. Written as DNA, the CDR3 is TGTGTCACGAAGGGACTAGCGGGAGGGCCAAACACCGGGGAGCTGTTTTTT. Amino acids: CVTKGLAGGPNTGELFF.

The CDR3 sequence: CASSLTSGNYEQYF. The DNA of the CDR3 is TGTGCCAGCAGTTTGACTAGCGGGAACTACGAGCAGTACTTC. The chain links TRBV12-3 or TRBV12-4 to TRBJ2-7; TRBD2 matches 11 bases. V trimming: 3 bases; J trimming: 3 bases; junction bases outside the gene matches: 1. This CDR3 is 14 amino acids long.

This clonotype has just a few counts. This chain connects TRBV5-1 to TRBJ2-1; D is perhaps TRBD1 (5 bases). From germline, CDR1 is SGHRS and CDR2 YFSETQ. V was pared by 1 base and J by 6 bases, with 11 bases between. The CDR3 totals 14 residues. This CDR3 reads CASSLTGPLNEQFF. As DNA, the CDR3 is TGCGCCAGCAGCTTGACAGGTCCACTCAATGAGCAGTTCTTC.

The genes are TRBV20-1 and TRBJ1-1; D may be TRBD1 (6 bases). The CDR3 is made up of 12 amino acids. Trimming pared 4 bases from V and 5 bases from J, leaving 11 bases between. Looked up from germline, CDR1 is DFQATT and CDR2 is SNEGSKA (reference sequence). CDR3 nucleotides: TGCAGTGCTATCGTGGGGGCTACTGAAGCTTTCTTT. Amino acids: CSAIVGATEAFF.

There are a few counts of this clonotype. The rearrangement uses TRBV19 and TRBJ2-2; D remains unclear. Germline CDR1 is LNHDA and CDR2 is SQIVND (reference sequence). Trimming stripped 3 bases from V and 1 base from J, with 9 bases between. This CDR3 is 15 amino acids long. The CDR3 spells CASSMRRENTGELFF. The CDR3 DNA is TGTGCCAGTAGTATGAGGCGAGAGAACACCGGGGAGCTGTTTTTT.

About this clonotype itself: With a much larger clone just one base away, this may be a read error. V usage is TRBV20-1 and J usage is TRBJ2-3, with 13 bases identical to TRBD2. The ends lost 6 bases at V and 2 bases at J; junction bases unmatched: 2. The CDR3 runs 14 residues. CDR1 is DFQATT and CDR2 is SNEGSKA in the germline V gene (reference sequence). The CDR3 reads CSAGTSGNTDTQYF. The CDR3 coding sequence is TGCAGTGCCGGGACTAGCGGGAACACAGATACGCAGTATTTT.

As DNA, the CDR3 is TGTGCCAGCAGCTTATACCCGGGTCCCCGGTATCTTACAATGAACACTGAAGCTTTCTTT. Its translation is CASSLYPGPRYLTMNTEAFF. The J gene is TRBJ1-1, the V gene TRBV11-1; D gene unclear. The germline V and J ends were trimmed by 2 bases and 0 bases, with 25 bases remaining between them. From germline, CDR1 is SGHAT and CDR2 FQDESV (reference sequence). The CDR3 is made up of 20 amino acids.

The rearrangement uses TRBV5-1 and TRBJ2-1; 7 bases are a match to TRBD1. The junction had 10 bases not matched to a gene; V was cut back by 0 bases and J by 7 bases. This CDR3 has 16 residues. Germline V gene lookup returns CDR1 SGHRS and CDR2 YFSETQ. The CDR3 coding sequence is TGCGCCAGCAGCTTGGGCTCGACAGGGCCCCCGAATGAGCAGTTCTTC. Amino acids: CASSLGSTGPPNEQFF. The full variable domain, its missing parts supplied by reference TRBV5-1 and TRBJ2-1, is KAGVTQTPRYLIKTRGQQVTLSCSPISGHRSVSWYQQTPGQGLQFLFEYFSETQRNKGNFPGRFSGRQFSNSRSEMNVSTLELGDSALYLCASSLGSTGPPNEQFFGPGTRLTVL.

V gene TRBV5-6 combines with J gene TRBJ2-1; D remains unclear. Trimming stripped 7 bases from V and 1 base from J, with 15 bases between. There are 15 residues in the CDR3. The germline CDR1 and CDR2 sequences are SGHDT and YYEEEE. The CDR3 sequence is CASFPRRTSYNEQFF. The CDR3 DNA sequence: TGTGCCAGCTTCCCCCGCCGGACGTCCTACAATGAGCAGTTCTTC.